This TCR beta chain was sequenced during a study of blood T cells in healthy people across ages. V dropped 8 bases and J dropped 8; count of bases not matched to a gene: 8. CDR3 length: 13 residues. The germline V gene encodes CDR1 MDHEN and CDR2 SYDVKM. Each individual donor underwent a draw of about 9.1 milliliters of peripheral blood. The use of a sample-barcoded 5' primer and a J-beta primer mix characterized a second PCR of about 7 to 12 cycles. One entry per CDR3 protein, called by TCRdb with MiXCR from the 5' RACE reads. Here the sample spans 790,000 or so distinct CDR3 sequences, about 46% being singletons.

J is TRBJ2-1 and V is TRBV28; 8 bases match TRBD2. The TCR sequence derives from an elderly man in good health. The sample comprised blood. CDR3 protein: CASLGLVRDEQFF. CDR3 coding DNA: TGTGCCAGCCTGGGACTAGTGAGGGATGAGCAGTTCTTC.